The 8 T cell receptor beta chains below all came from one sample that was sequenced in a study of identical twins. MiXCR was run by TCRdb on the 5' RACE reads, yielding one entry per CDR3 protein. This sample carries around 960,000 distinct CDR3 sequences, 10% to 15% of them seen once, and the ten largest clones take 1.5% to 2%. A further study also used this sample, focusing on yellow fever vaccine responses in identical twins.

Input material: PBMCs. These receptors were collected from a woman aged 18-29 years in good health.

J is TRBJ2-7 and V is TRBV19; 8 positions match TRBD1. CDR1 is LNHDA, CDR2 SQIVND, per germline (reference sequence). The CDR3 totals 15 residues. Unmatched junction bases numbered 8, after V lost 6 bases and J lost 1 base. CDR3 nucleotide sequence: TGTGCCAGTAGCCATGGGGGACAGGAGTCCTACGAGCAGTACTTC. Translation: CASSHGGQESYEQYF. Variable domain in full (rest from reference TRBV19 and TRBJ2-7): DGGITQSPKYLFRKEGQNVTLSCEQNLNHDAMYWYRQDPGQGLRLIYYSQIVNDFQKGDIAEGYSVSREKKESFPLTVTSAQKNPTAFYLCASSHGGQESYEQYFGPGTRLTVT.

This clonotype was seen a few times. The chain joins TRBV2 to TRBJ1-6, with D possibly being TRBD1 (6 bases). V was cut by 5 bases and J by 9 bases, with 20 bases left in between. Germline V gene data show CDR1 as SNHLY and CDR2 as FYNNEI. The CDR3 loop spans 16 amino acids. CDR3 sequence (DNA): TGTGCCAGCAGTCGGCACAGGGAGGTCCAATTTTCACCCCTCCACTTT. It translates to CASSRHREVQFSPLHF.

The gene calls are TRBV6-2 or TRBV6-3 and TRBJ2-1; a weak D match, TRBD2 (6 bases). The CDR3 length is 16 residues. CDR1 MNHEY and CDR2 SVGEGT come from the germline V gene. The V end lost 3 bases, the J end lost 4 bases, and 16 bases lay between the germline ends. The CDR3 sequence: CASSYLPVGGYNEQFF. The CDR3 nucleotides are TGTGCCAGCAGTTATCTCCCGGTCGGGGGTTACAATGAGCAGTTCTTC.

The chain links TRBV10-1 to TRBJ2-7; tentatively, D is TRBD2 (7 bases). The CDR3 is 15 residues long. Germline V gives CDR1 WNHNN, CDR2 SYGVQD (reference sequence). Trimming took 9 bases from V and 5 from J, leaving 23 bases between them. CDR3 nucleotides: TGCGCCAGTCCCAGAGTACGGGGGGCCTTCAACGAGCAGTACGTC. This codes for CASPRVRGAFNEQYV.

This clonotype came up a few times. This chain links TRBV19 with TRBJ2-5; D might be TRBD1 (5 bases). Trimming pared 2 bases from V and 4 bases from J, leaving 14 bases between. This CDR3 region has 15 residues. Germline assignment: CDR1 LNHDA and CDR2 SQIVND (reference sequence). Here the CDR3 reads CASSIFAGSRETQYF. In DNA, the CDR3 is TGTGCCAGTAGTATATTTGCAGGGTCCCGAGAGACCCAGTACTTC.

In this sample, this clonotype turned up many times. This chain connects TRBV3-1 to TRBJ1-1; no clear D. The CDR3 runs 13 residues. Trimming cost V 4 bases and J 0 bases, with 6 bases left between them. Germline lookup yields CDR1 LGHDT and CDR2 YNNKEL (reference sequence). The CDR3 spells CASSPKMNTEAFF. The CDR3 DNA follows: TGTGCCAGCAGCCCTAAAATGAACACTGAAGCTTTCTTT. Full variable domain (missing parts from reference TRBV3-1 and TRBJ1-1): DTAVSQTPKYLVTQMGNDKSIKCEQNLGHDTMYWYKQDSKKFLKIMFSYNNKELIINETVPNRFSPKSPDKAHLNLHINSLELGDSAVYFCASSPKMNTEAFFGQGTRLTVV.

V is TRBV9 and J is TRBJ2-7; the match to TRBD1 covers 10 bases. The CDR3 covers 16 residues. Germline values: CDR1 SGDLS, CDR2 YYNGEE. V lost 4 bases to trimming and J lost 3 bases; unmatched junction nucleotides: 10. This chain's CDR3 is CASSPRGDRGSYEQYF. Here the CDR3 DNA reads TGTGCCAGCAGCCCAAGAGGGGACAGGGGAAGCTACGAGCAGTACTTC.

The CDR3 reads CSVLDRGEKLFF. The DNA of the CDR3 is TGCAGCGTGCTGGACAGGGGTGAAAAACTGTTTTTT. The rearrangement links TRBV29-1 to TRBJ1-4; the match to TRBD1 covers 9 bases. With V trimmed by 6 bases and J by 7 bases, 3 bases remained unmatched. Germline lookup yields CDR1 SQVTM and CDR2 ANQGSEA. The CDR3 has 12 amino acids.